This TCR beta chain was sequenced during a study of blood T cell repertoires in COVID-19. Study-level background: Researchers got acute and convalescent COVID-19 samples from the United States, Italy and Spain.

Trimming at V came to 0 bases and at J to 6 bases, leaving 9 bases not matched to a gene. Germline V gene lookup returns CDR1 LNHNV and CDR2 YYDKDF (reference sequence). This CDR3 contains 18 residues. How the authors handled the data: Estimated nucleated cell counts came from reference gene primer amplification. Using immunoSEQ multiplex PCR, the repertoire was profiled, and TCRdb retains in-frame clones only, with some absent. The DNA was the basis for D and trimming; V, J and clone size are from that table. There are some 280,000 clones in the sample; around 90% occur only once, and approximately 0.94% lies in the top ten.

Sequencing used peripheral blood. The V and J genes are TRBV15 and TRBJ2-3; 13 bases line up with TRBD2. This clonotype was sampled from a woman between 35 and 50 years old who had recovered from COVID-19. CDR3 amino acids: CATSRDPGLAGARDTQYF. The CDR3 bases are TGTGCCACCAGCAGAGACCCTGGACTAGCGGGAGCGAGGGATACGCAGTATTTT.